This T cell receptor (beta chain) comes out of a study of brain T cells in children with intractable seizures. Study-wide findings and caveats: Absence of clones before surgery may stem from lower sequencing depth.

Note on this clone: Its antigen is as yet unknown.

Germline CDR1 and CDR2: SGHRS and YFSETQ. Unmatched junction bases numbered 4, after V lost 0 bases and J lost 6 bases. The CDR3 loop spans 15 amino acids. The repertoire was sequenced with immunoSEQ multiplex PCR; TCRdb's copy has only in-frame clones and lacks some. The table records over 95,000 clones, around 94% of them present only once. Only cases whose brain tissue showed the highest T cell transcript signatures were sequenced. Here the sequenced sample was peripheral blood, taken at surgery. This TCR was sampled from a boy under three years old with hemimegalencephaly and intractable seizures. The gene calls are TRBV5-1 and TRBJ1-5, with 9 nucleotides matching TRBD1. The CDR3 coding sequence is TGCGCCAGCAGCTTGGGGACAGGGGTGGGTCAGCCCCAGCATTTT. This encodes CASSLGTGVGQPQHF. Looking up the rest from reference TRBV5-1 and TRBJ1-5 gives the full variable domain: KAGVTQTPRYLIKTRGQQVTLSCSPISGHRSVSWYQQTPGQGLQFLFEYFSETQRNKGNFPGRFSGRQFSNSRSEMNVSTLELGDSALYLCASSLGTGVGQPQHFGDGTRLSIL.